This entry lists 12 T cell receptor beta chains sequenced from one sample in a study of cytomegalovirus exposure and HLA in healthy donors. Amplification used 60 Vbeta primers and 13 Jbeta primers. Assay used: immunoSEQ multiplex PCR; TCRdb lists only in-frame clones, some missing. There are fewer than 250,000 clones in the sample; 70% to 75% occur only once, and about 4.8% lies in the top ten. Sequenced input: PBMCs. These receptors were collected from a man aged 25 to 40 in good health and CMV-seropositive.

This clone was counted once. The gene calls are TRBV5-1 and TRBJ1-5, with 10 nucleotides matching TRBD1. J lost 7 bases, V lost 0 bases, and 4 bases had no gene match. The germline gives CDR1 SGHRS, CDR2 YFSETQ. This CDR3 is 15 amino acids long. This chain's CDR3 is CASSLGQGAGQPQHF. CDR3 bases: TGCGCCAGCAGCTTGGGACAGGGGGCCGGGCAGCCCCAGCATTTT. Using reference TRBV5-1 and TRBJ1-5 for the parts outside the CDR3, the full variable domain is KAGVTQTPRYLIKTRGQQVTLSCSPISGHRSVSWYQQTPGQGLQFLFEYFSETQRNKGNFPGRFSGRQFSNSRSEMNVSTLELGDSALYLCASSLGQGAGQPQHFGDGTRLSIL.

The rearrangement uses TRBV14 and TRBJ1-1, with D possibly being TRBD1 (5 bases). Germline V gives CDR1 SGHDN, CDR2 FVKESK. The CDR3 spans 14 residues. The V end lost 4 bases, the J end lost 0 bases, and 9 bases lay between the germline ends. The DNA of the CDR3 is TGTGCCAGCAGCCGCAGGGCCATGAACACTGAAGCTTTCTTT. It encodes CASSRRAMNTEAFF.

This chain links TRBV6-5 with TRBJ2-7; tentative D call: TRBD2 (6 bases). This CDR3 is built from 14 residues. V was clipped by 7 bases and J by 7 bases, with 20 bases between them. Germline CDR1 reads MNHEY; CDR2 reads SVGAGI. The CDR3 bases are TGTGCCAGCAAGTATGGGAGGAAGGGTTATGAGCAGTACTTC. Amino acids: CASKYGRKGYEQYF.

This clone was seen a few times. V is TRBV6-1 and J is TRBJ2-1; TRBD1 is a possible D gene (6 bases). Trimming took off 7 bases at V and 10 bases at J, with 17 bases between the two ends. CDR3 length equals 13 residues. The germline CDR1 and CDR2 sequences are MNHNS and SASEGT. The CDR3 spells CASIETGRREQFF. CDR3 coding DNA: TGTGCCAGCATCGAGACAGGCCGACGGGAGCAGTTCTTC.

The chain uses TRBV5-1 and TRBJ2-7; 7 bases map to TRBD1. CDR1 is SGHRS and CDR2 is YFSETQ in the germline V gene. The J segment lost 4 bases and the V segment lost 3 bases, leaving 13 bases of the junction unmatched. CDR3 length: 16 residues. The CDR3 protein is CASSWGQPQALYEQYF. The CDR3 DNA reads TGCGCCAGCAGCTGGGGACAGCCCCAGGCCCTGTACGAGCAGTACTTC.

J is TRBJ2-7 and V is TRBV28, with 7 bases aligning to TRBD1. Per germline, CDR1 MDHEN and CDR2 SYDVKM. V lost 10 bases, J lost 3 bases, and 9 bases stayed unmatched. This CDR3 comprises 13 residues. The CDR3 DNA reads as TGTGCCACCCTGCCGGGGACAGACTACGAGCAGTACTTC. Residues: CATLPGTDYEQYF.

This clone came up once. The chain has TRBV4-2 and TRBJ2-4; the match to TRBD2 covers 7 bases. V lost 5 bases to trimming and J lost 4 bases; unmatched junction nucleotides: 11. The CDR3 runs to 16 residues. The germline V gene has CDR1 LGHNA and CDR2 YNFKEQ. The CDR3 sequence is CASSSPAASGKNIQYF. The CDR3 region has the DNA TGTGCCAGCAGCTCCCCTGCGGCTAGCGGAAAAAACATTCAGTACTTC.

The chain is built from TRBV4-1 and TRBJ2-7; TRBD2 agrees at 7 bases. The CDR3 covers 16 residues. Germline V CDR1 and CDR2: MGHRA, YSYEKL. The V and J ends lost 0 bases and 3 bases, in that order; junction bases with no gene match: 8. The DNA for the CDR3 is TGCGCCAGCAGCCAAGAACCCCCCCCGGGGGGCTACGAGCAGTACTTC. It specifies CASSQEPPPGGYEQYF.

This chain uses TRBV5-1 with TRBJ2-1; 9 nucleotides align to TRBD2. Trimming at V came to 0 bases and at J to 4 bases, leaving 2 bases not matched to a gene. CDR1 is SGHRS and CDR2 is YFSETQ in the germline V gene. This CDR3 comprises 15 residues. In DNA, the CDR3 is TGCGCCAGCAGCTTGGGACTAGCGGAGTACAATGAGCAGTTCTTC. It specifies CASSLGLAEYNEQFF.

V gene TRBV11-2 combines with J gene TRBJ2-1, with a possible D match to TRBD2 (5 bases). The CDR3 contains 15 residues. Germline V gene data show CDR1 as SGHAT and CDR2 as FQNNGV. V was pared by 6 bases and J by 7 bases, with 19 bases between. In nucleotides, the CDR3 is TGTGCCAGCAGGTCTAGCAGATGGATGGGGAATGAGCAGTTCTTC. It yields the protein CASRSSRWMGNEQFF.

J is TRBJ1-2 and V is TRBV2; 11 nucleotides align to TRBD1. J was trimmed by 8 bases and V by 6 bases; bases with no gene match: 8. Per germline, CDR1 SNHLY and CDR2 FYNNEI. The CDR3 length is 14 residues. Written as DNA, the CDR3 is TGTGCCAGCAGAAGCGGACAGGGGGCGGAGGGCTACACCTTC. Its translation is CASRSGQGAEGYTF.

The chain is built from TRBV4-1 and TRBJ1-5; D is unresolved. Trimming pared 1 base from V and 5 bases from J, leaving 3 bases between. Germline V gene lookup returns CDR1 MGHRA and CDR2 YSYEKL. The CDR3 has 12 residues. The DNA of the CDR3 is TGCGCCAGCAGCCAAGGAGATCAGCCCCAGCATTTT. Residues: CASSQGDQPQHF.